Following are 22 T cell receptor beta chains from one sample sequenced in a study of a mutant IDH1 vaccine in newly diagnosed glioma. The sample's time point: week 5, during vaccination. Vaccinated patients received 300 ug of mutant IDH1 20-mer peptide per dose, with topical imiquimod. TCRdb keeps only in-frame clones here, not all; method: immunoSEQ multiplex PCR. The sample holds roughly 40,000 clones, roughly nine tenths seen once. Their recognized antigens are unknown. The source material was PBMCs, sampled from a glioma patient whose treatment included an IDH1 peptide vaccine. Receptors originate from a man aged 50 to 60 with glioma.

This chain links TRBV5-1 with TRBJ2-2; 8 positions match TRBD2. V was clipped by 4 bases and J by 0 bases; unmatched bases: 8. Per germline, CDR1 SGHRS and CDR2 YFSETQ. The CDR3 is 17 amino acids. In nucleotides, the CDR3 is TGCGCCAGCAGCCCCGGGGGCGGGAGGCCGAACACCGGGGAGCTGTTTTTT. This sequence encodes CASSPGGGRPNTGELFF.

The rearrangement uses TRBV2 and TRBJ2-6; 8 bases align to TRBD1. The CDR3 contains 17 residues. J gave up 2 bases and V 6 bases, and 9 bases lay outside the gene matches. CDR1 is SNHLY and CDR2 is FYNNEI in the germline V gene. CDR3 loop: CASRGGTGVPGANVLTF. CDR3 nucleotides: TGTGCCAGCAGAGGGGGGACAGGCGTACCTGGGGCCAACGTCCTGACTTTC.

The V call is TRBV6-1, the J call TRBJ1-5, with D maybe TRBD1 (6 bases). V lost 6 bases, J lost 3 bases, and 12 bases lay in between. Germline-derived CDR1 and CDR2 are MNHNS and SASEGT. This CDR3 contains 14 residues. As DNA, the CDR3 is TGTGCCAGCAGCATAGACAGGACCAATCAGCCCCAGCATTTT. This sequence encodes CASSIDRTNQPQHF.

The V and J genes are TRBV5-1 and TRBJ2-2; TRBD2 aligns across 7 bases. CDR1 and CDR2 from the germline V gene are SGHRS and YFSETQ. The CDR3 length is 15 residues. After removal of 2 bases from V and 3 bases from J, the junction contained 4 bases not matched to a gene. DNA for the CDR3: TGCGCCAGCAGCTTACGGACTAGGGACACCGGGGAGCTGTTTTTT. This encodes CASSLRTRDTGELFF.

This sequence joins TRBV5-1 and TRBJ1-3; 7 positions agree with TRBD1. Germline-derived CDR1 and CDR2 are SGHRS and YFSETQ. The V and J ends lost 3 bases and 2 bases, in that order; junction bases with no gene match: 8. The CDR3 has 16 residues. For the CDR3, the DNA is TGCGCCAGCAGCTCGGGAGACAGGGTGACTGGAAACACCATATATTTT. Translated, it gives CASSSGDRVTGNTIYF.

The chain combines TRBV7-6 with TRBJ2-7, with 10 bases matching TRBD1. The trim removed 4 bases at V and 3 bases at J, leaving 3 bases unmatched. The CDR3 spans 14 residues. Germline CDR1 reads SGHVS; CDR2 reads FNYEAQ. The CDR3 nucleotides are TGTGCCAGCAGCTCGGGACAGGGGATCTACGAGCAGTACTTC. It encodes CASSSGQGIYEQYF.

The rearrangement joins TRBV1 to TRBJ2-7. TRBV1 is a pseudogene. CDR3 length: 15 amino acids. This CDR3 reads CTSSQGQAETYEQYF. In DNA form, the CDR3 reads TGCACCAGCAGCCAAGGTCAGGCGGAAACCTACGAGCAGTACTTC.

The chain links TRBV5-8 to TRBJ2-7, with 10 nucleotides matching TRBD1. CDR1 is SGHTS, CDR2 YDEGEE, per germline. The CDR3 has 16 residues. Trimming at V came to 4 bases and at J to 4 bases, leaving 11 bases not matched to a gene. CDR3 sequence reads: CASSHALTGGRYEQYF. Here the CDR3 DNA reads TGTGCCAGCAGCCACGCATTGACAGGGGGCAGATACGAGCAGTACTTC.

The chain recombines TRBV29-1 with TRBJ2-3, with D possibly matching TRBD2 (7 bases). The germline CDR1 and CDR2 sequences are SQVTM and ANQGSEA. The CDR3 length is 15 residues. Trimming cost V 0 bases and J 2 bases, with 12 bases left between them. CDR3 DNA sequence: TGCAGCGTTGAAGATCGCGGGGGCCTCACAGATACGCAGTATTTT. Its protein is CSVEDRGGLTDTQYF.

DNA of the CDR3: TGTGCCAGTAGATCGGACAGGGAGGTGCCCCAGCATTTT. Its protein is CASRSDREVPQHF. V gene TRBV19 combines with J gene TRBJ1-5; 8 nucleotides line up with TRBD1. Trimming cost V 6 bases and J 9 bases; bases outside gene matches: 7. Germline CDR1 is LNHDA and CDR2 is SQIVND (reference sequence). CDR3 length: 13 amino acids.

CDR3 DNA: TGTGCCTGGGCAGAGACCACCGGGGAGCTGTTTTTT. Translating it yields CAWAETTGELFF. This chain links TRBV30 with TRBJ2-2; D is ambiguous. V was pared by 5 bases and J by 4 bases, with 8 bases between. The CDR3 has 12 residues. Germline V gene lookup returns CDR1 GTSNPN and CDR2 SVGIG (reference sequence).

CDR3 protein: CASSLSGLGAFF. Written as DNA, the CDR3 is TGTGCCAGCAGCCTCTCAGGCCTGGGGGCTTTCTTT. The gene calls are TRBV5-6 and TRBJ1-1; D not certain. The V end was cut by 4 bases, the J end by 11 bases, with 15 bases between. The CDR3 extends over 12 amino acids. CDR1 is SGHDT and CDR2 is YYEEEE in the germline V gene.

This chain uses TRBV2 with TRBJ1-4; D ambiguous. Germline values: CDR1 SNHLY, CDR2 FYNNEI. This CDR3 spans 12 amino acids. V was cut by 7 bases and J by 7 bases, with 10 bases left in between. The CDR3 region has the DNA TGTGCCAGCAAGCTTACGAGTGAAAAACTGTTTTTT. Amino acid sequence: CASKLTSEKLFF.

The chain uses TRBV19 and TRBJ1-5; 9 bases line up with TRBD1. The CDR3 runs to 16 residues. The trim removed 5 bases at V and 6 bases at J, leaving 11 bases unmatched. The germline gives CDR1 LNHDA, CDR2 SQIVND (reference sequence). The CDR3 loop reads CASSSRGQGLGQPQHF. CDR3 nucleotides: TGTGCCAGTAGTTCCCGCGGACAGGGGTTAGGTCAGCCCCAGCATTTT.

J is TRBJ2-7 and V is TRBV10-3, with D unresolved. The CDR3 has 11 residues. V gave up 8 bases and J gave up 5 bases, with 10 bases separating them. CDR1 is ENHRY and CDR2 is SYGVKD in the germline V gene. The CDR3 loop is CAIRGGDEQYF. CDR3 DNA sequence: TGTGCCATCCGAGGTGGGGACGAGCAGTACTTC.

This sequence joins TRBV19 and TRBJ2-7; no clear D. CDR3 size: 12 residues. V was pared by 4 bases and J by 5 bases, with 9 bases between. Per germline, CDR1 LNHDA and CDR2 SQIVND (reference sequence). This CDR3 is CASSSRANEQYF. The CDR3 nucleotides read TGTGCCAGTAGTAGCCGGGCCAACGAGCAGTACTTC.

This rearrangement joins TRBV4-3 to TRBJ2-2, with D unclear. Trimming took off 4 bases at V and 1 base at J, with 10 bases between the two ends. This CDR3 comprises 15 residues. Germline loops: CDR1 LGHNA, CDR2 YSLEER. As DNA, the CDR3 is TGCGCCAGCAGCCCTGGGGAAGTGAACACCGGGGAGCTGTTTTTT. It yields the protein CASSPGEVNTGELFF.

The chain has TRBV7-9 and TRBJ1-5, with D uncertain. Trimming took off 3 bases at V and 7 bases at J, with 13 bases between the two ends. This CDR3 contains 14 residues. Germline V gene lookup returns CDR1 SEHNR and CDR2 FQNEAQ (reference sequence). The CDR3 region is CASSFSESGQPQHF. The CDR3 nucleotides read TGTGCCAGCAGCTTCTCGGAGAGCGGACAGCCCCAGCATTTT.

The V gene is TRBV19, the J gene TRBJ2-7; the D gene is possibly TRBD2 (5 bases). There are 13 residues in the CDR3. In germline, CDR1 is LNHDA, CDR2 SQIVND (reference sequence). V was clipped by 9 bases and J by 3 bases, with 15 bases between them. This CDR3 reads CARGHPGYYEQYF. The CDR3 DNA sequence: TGTGCCAGAGGGCATCCGGGGTACTACGAGCAGTACTTC.

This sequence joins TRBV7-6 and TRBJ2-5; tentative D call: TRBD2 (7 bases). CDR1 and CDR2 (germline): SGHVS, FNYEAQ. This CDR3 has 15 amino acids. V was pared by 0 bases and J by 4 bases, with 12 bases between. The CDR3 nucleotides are TGTGCCAGCAGCTTAGCCCTAGGGGGGGGAGAGACCCAGTACTTC. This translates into CASSLALGGGETQYF.

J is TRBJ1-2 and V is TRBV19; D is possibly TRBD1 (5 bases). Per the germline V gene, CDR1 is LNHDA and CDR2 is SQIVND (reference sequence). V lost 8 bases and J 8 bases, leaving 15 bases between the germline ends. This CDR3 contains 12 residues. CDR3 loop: CASQGGAWGYTF. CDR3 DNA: TGTGCCAGTCAAGGAGGGGCGTGGGGCTACACCTTC.

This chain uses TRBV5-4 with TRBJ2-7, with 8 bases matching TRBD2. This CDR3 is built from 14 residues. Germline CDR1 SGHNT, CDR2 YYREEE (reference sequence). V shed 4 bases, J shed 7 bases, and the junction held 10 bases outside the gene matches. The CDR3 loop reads CASSLRGGRGEQYF. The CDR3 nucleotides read TGTGCCAGCAGCCTTCGGGGGGGGAGAGGGGAGCAGTACTTC.